This TCR beta chain was documented in a study of response to subunit inactivated influenza vaccine. Study results and limitations: The authors put forward the suggestion that each seasonal influenza vaccination may bring in only a limited number of new T cells.

MiXCR, applied by TCRdb to the RT-PCR reads, yields one record per CDR3 protein. The profile shows 700,000 to 900,000 distinct CDR3 sequences, 21% of them singletons. Germline CDR1 reads LGHNA; CDR2 reads YSLEER. V was cut by 0 bases and J by 7 bases, with 12 bases left in between. This CDR3 is built from 15 residues. Note on this clonotype: Its cognate antigen is unknown.

The sequence was collected from a man in his fifties who received an inactivated influenza vaccine. This chain connects TRBV4-3 to TRBJ1-4; maybe TRBD1 (6 bases). The input for sequencing was PBMCs from blood, taken 4 to 6 days after vaccination. The CDR3 DNA reads TGCGCCAGCAGCCAAGAAGGGGGGATTGTTGAAAAACTGTTTTTT. Its protein is CASSQEGGIVEKLFF.